This is a list of T cell receptor beta chains from one sample in a study of cytomegalovirus exposure and HLA in healthy donors. Profiling relied on immunoSEQ multiplex PCR, and the TCRdb table lists in-frame clones only, not all of them. Of about 120,000 clones detected, more than 70% appear once; the ten largest clones hold around 3.7%. The sample was PBMCs. The receptors shown here come from a man aged 25-40 years in good health and CMV-seronegative. Each CDR3 is given without its conserved first and last residue. Rows may omit the clone size; those that give it use once, few, many or a size class.

once	TRBV28	TRBJ2-7	ASSLQTIYEQY
once	TRBV9	TRBJ2-5	ASSVGGGERETQY
-	TRBV7-2	TRBJ2-7	ASSLETGPYEQY
-	TRBV7-9	TRBJ1-1	ASSNSWGGLNTEAF
-	TRBV5-6	TRBJ2-5	ASSLAGTQETQY
few	TRBV5-6	TRBJ1-1	ASSHVNEGESAF
-	TRBV7-9	TRBJ2-1	ASSQDVDNYNEQF
few	TRBV13	TRBJ2-7	ASSSALAGVHEQY
-	TRBV19	TRBJ2-3	ASSIVPQDTDTQY
-	TRBV5-1	TRBJ1-1	ASSPGQGWTEAF